One T cell receptor (beta chain) is described in this entry. CDR3 size: 15 residues. Germline V gene data show CDR1 as MDHEN and CDR2 as SYDVKM. Trimming pared 4 bases from V and 6 bases from J, leaving 16 bases between. The data were taken from a study of radiotherapy plus CTLA-4 blockade in lung cancer. Only in-frame clones appear in the TCRdb table, and some are missing; sequencing was by immunoSEQ multiplex PCR. The table includes fewer than 85,000 clones, around nine tenths detected once. The V and J genes are TRBV28 and TRBJ2-1; D is perhaps TRBD2 (5 bases). The sequence came from a human donor with non-small cell lung cancer who had stable disease on radiotherapy plus ipilimumab. Sequencing was performed on peripheral blood, taken from a patient treated with radiotherapy plus ipilimumab. Here the CDR3 DNA reads TGTGCCAGCAGTTCCCCCTGGGAGTCGATCAATGAGCAGTTCTTC. Translation: CASSSPWESINEQFF. Supplemented by reference TRBV28 and TRBJ2-1, the full variable domain reads DVKVTQSSRYLVKRTGEKVFLECVQDMDHENMFWYRQDPGLGLRLIYFSYDVKMKEKGDIPEGYSVSREKKERFSLILESASTNQTSMYLCASSSPWESINEQFFGPGTRLTVL.